The T cell receptor (beta chain) described here comes from a study of vaccination and CD4 T cells after COVID-19. Treatment described: approximately nine-day PBMC culture with coronavirus spike peptide pools or control peptides (ViraFEST assay). Wells that each held about 2 million PBMCs were cultured with roughly 9.8 IU/ml IL-2 and 7.5 to 10 ug/ml peptide pools. Germline values: CDR1 DFQATT, CDR2 SNEGSKA (reference sequence). Deletions cut 6 bases from V and 4 bases from J, with 8 bases between. There are 11 residues in the CDR3. Cultured CD4+ T cell DNA was sequenced using the Oncomine TCR Beta short-read assay. MiXCR was run by TCRdb on the PCR reads, yielding one entry per CDR3 protein. The table includes more than 12,000 distinct CDR3 sequences, about four fifths detected once. Comments on this clonotype: What it binds is unknown.

The sample in question was CD4+ T cells from blood, cultured in vitro, obtained after SARS-CoV-2 vaccination. The chain uses TRBV20-1 and TRBJ2-3; D gene unclear. The receptor was isolated from a human donor who received a COVID-19 vaccine. The DNA of the CDR3 is TGCAGTGCCCATAAAGCAGATACGCAGTATTTT. This sequence encodes CSAHKADTQYF.